The T cell receptor beta chain described here comes from a study of OX40 agonist ivuxolimab in advanced cancers. Assay used: immunoSEQ multiplex PCR; TCRdb lists only in-frame clones, some missing. This sample has about 66,000 clones; less than 90% occur once, and the top ten carry around 2.5%. Points from the study as a whole: CD4+ and CD8+ T cells in blood underwent clonal expansion by week 6 at 0.1 to 3.0 mg/kg.

The germline V gene encodes CDR1 SGHAT and CDR2 FQNNGV. The CDR3 is 12 residues long, counting both termini. Autoimmune disease history or systemic immunosuppression led to patients being barred. Researchers took blood at baseline, on cycle 4 day 1, and on cycle 7 day 1. Note on this clone: What it binds is not known. In this CDR3 the conserved last residue, phenylalanine or tryptophan, is missing, so a read error is likely. No DNA is shown, since the ends of the CDR3 on it are uncertain; the CDR3 is the one TCRdb lists.

V usage is TRBV11-2 and J usage is TRBJ1-2; TRBD1, the D gene given by the table, was not confirmed from the DNA. This clonotype was sampled from an adult with an advanced solid tumor such as melanoma, head and neck, liver or kidney cancer. The sample here was CD4+ or CD8+ T cells sorted from blood, taken in a trial of the OX40 agonist ivuxolimab. CDR3 region: CASSAVDATGIL.